One T cell receptor (beta chain) is described in this entry. V shed 6 bases and J shed 2 bases, with 15 bases lying between them. This CDR3 comprises 15 residues. Germline V lookup: CDR1 MNHEY, CDR2 SVGEGT. Only in-frame clones appear in the TCRdb table, and some are missing; sequencing was by immunoSEQ multiplex PCR. In the table there are hundreds of thousands of clones, 70% to 90% of which are singletons. This sample is drawn from a study of blood T cell repertoires in COVID-19. The chain links TRBV6-2 or TRBV6-3 to TRBJ2-3; D perhaps matches TRBD1 (6 bases). The clonotype comes from a woman between 18 and 30 years old who had recovered from COVID-19. Material: peripheral blood. For the CDR3, the DNA is TGTGCCAGCAGCCAGACCGGGACAATCACAGATACGCAGTATTTT. Translation: CASSQTGTITDTQYF.